This T cell receptor (beta chain) was obtained from a study of blood T cell repertoires in COVID-19 (dated by TCRdb to 2018 to 2021). Background for the entire study: The collaborator samples originated in the United States, Italy and Spain and spanned the acute and convalescent phases of COVID-19. The prospective study material was composed of cDNA or gDNA derived from T cells, B-cell-depleted T cells, or PBMCs. Subjects who had been exposed to COVID-19, were actively infected with it, or had recovered from it provided the deeply sampled blood TCRbeta repertoires that made up the dataset. The repertoires were released in a freely available public database intended as a resource for research on the immune response to SARS-CoV-2. The samples were drawn from the first 160 participants of the ongoing ImmuneRACE study and from 1,254 subjects provided by 6 global collaborators. The sample metadata nearly always contained a de-identified subject ID, COVID-19 status, age in years and sex. HLA class I and class II types, where available, came from metadata supplied by the sample provider rather than from assay-based typing. The full study reports these points: Clinical and demographic metadata were provided uncurated, with the amount varying by source and participant.

This clone was seen a single time. The antigen this receptor binds is unknown. Base-call qualities are not available, and no considerably larger clone is one nucleotide away. Spanning cysteine to phenylalanine, the CDR3 consists of 14 amino acids. Here the CDR3 DNA is all that survives: 42 bases in frame from base 1. For CDR1 and CDR2, the germline V gene lists MNHEY and SVGEGT. V and J are truncated by 0 bases and 8 bases respectively, leaving an intervening sequence of 10 bases. TCRbeta CDR3 regions were amplified from genomic DNA by means of the immunoSEQ Assay, a bias-controlled multiplex PCR. The original methods were these. Within the assay, amplification of reference gene primers was used to estimate how many nucleated cells each sample contained. Sequence reads were collapsed and filtered to measure the absolute abundance of every unique TCRbeta CDR3 rearrangement. For each sample, productive Simpson clonality was calculated by taking the square root of Simpson's diversity index across productive rearrangements. The clones in this table, taken by TCRdb from immuneACCESS, are in-frame only. Not every clone is retained; where verified, under half of the shortfall comes from an unresolved V gene, and the cause of the rest is unknown. V and J calls and clone size follow that table, whereas D and trimming were derived from the DNA. Across this sample there are fewer than 100,000 clones, with around nine tenths seen only once. The top ten clonotypes cover 15% of the sample.

Collaborating institutions collected whole blood in K2EDTA tubes following their own protocols. Collaborator samples were shipped for TCRbeta analysis as frozen whole blood, isolated PBMCs, or DNA extracted from either sample type. In this chain, TRBV6-2 or TRBV6-3 is recombined with TRBJ2-2, and perhaps TRBD2 as D gene, on 6 matching bases. Sequencing was done on a sample of peripheral blood. The sequence was obtained from a human donor in a cohort sampled during active COVID-19. The nucleotide sequence reads TGTGCCAGCAGTTACTCGGAGGGGATTGGGGAGCTGTTTTTT. This encodes CASSYSEGIGELFF.